This T cell receptor (beta chain) was obtained from a study of T-cell reconstitution after alpha-beta-depleted transplantation in children. V shed 3 bases and J shed 8 bases, with 20 bases lying between them. The V gene's germline CDR1 is SGDLS and CDR2 YYNGEE. The CDR3 sequence is 15 residues long. The TCRbeta library was prepared with unique molecular identifiers. One entry per CDR3 protein results from TCRdb running MiXCR on the PCR reads. The data show fewer than 700,000 distinct CDR3 sequences, 10% to 15% seen once. Overall study results and limits: The main origin of T-cell counts and diversity one year after transplant was newly produced T cells. There were some patients whose high TCRbeta diversity at day 60 came from surviving recipient T cells and thymic progenitors. Several hundred graft clones that had expanded were reportedly the source of alpha-beta T cells about two months after transplant.

This clonotype was picked up a small number of times. Its antigen is unknown. Source: PBMCs, mostly from graft donor cells, taken 360 days after TCRalphabeta/CD19-depleted stem cell transplant. The chain combines TRBV9 with TRBJ1-1; tentatively, D is TRBD1 (6 bases). This receptor was taken from a male patient between 10 and 17 years old who had a stem cell transplant for acute myeloid leukemia, so the T cells may come from the graft donor. The chain's CDR3 is CASSALNGGLIEAFF. The DNA for the CDR3 is TGTGCCAGCAGCGCCCTAAACGGGGGGCTGATCGAAGCTTTCTTT.